The subject of this entry is one TCR beta chain. The record originates from a study of cytotoxic CD8 clonotypes in ibrutinib-treated CLL. Repertoires were generated with immunoSEQ multiplex PCR, while TCRdb's copy carries only in-frame clones and drops some. The data hold some 300,000 clones, with roughly 79% observed a single time. This CDR3 has 15 amino acids. With V trimmed by 3 bases and J by 5 bases, 4 bases remained unmatched. Per germline, CDR1 SGHNT and CDR2 YENEEA. TCR beta library input comprised roughly 1.8 micrograms of genomic DNA from cryopreserved PBMCs. The sample in question was PBMCs, obtained before ibrutinib treatment. This clonotype was sampled from a human donor with chronic lymphocytic leukemia. The gene calls are TRBV11-3 and TRBJ2-1; 10 bases agree with TRBD2. The CDR3 bases are TGTGCCAGCAGCTTTCTAGCGGGAGTAAACAATGAGCAGTTCTTC. It specifies CASSFLAGVNNEQFF.